Listed below are T cell receptor beta chains from one sample, sequenced in a study of blood T cell repertoires in COVID-19. The data were produced by immunoSEQ multiplex PCR, yet TCRdb's version contains in-frame clones alone and is incomplete. Of around 300,000 clones in the sample, around 91% were seen once. The sequencing input was PBMCs or T cells enriched from blood (not recorded which). Source of these receptors: a young woman who had recovered from COVID-19. Each CDR3 is given with its conserved first and last residue. D genes are given only for firm matches. The size field is filled for only some rows; it gives once, few, many or a size class.

cdr3_aa cdr3_nt clone_size d_call j_call v_call
CASRRAGLAIDEQYF TGTGCCAGCCGTCGGGCGGGGCTAGCTATCGACGAGCAGTACTTC - - TRBJ2-7 TRBV28
CASSLITGSSGNTIYF TGTGCCAGCAGCTTGATTACAGGGAGCTCTGGAAACACCATATATTTT - - TRBJ1-3 TRBV5-8
CATRPPGTDTQYF TGTGCCACCAGGCCCCCGGGGACAGATACGCAGTATTTT - - TRBJ2-3 TRBV24-1
CASSVSGGALDEQFF TGTGCCAGTAGTGTCAGCGGGGGGGCCTTAGATGAGCAGTTCTTC - TRBD2 TRBJ2-1 TRBV19
CSVLTGSTEAFF TGCAGCGTTTTAACAGGGAGTACTGAAGCTTTCTTT - - TRBJ1-1 TRBV29-1
CASSLAGGGSYEQYF TGCGCCAGCAGCTTGGCTGGGGGGGGCTCCTACGAGCAGTACTTC - TRBD2 TRBJ2-7 TRBV5-1
CASSPLRVPPYEQYF TGTGCCAGCAGTCCCCTCCGGGTCCCTCCCTACGAGCAGTACTTC - - TRBJ2-7 TRBV27
CASSLGGSAEAFF TGTGCCAGCAGCTTAGGGGGGAGCGCTGAAGCTTTCTTT - - TRBJ1-1 TRBV13
CASSQSGTGRGNQPQHF TGTGCCAGCAGCCAGTCTGGGACAGGGAGGGGCAATCAGCCCCAGCATTTT - TRBD1 TRBJ1-5 TRBV3-1/TRBV3-2
CASSLSNSNQPQHF TGTGCCAGCAGTTTAAGCAATAGCAATCAGCCCCAGCATTTT - - TRBJ1-5 TRBV28
CASTNLDRGPYGYTF TGTGCCAGCACCAACCTGGACAGGGGGCCCTATGGCTACACCTTC - TRBD1 TRBJ1-2 TRBV6-5
CSASTSGGLTDTQYF TGCAGCGCTTCGACTAGCGGGGGGCTCACAGATACGCAGTATTTT - TRBD2 TRBJ2-3 TRBV29-1
CASSGAFGGEQYF TGTGCCAGCAGCGGTGCGTTTGGCGGCGAGCAGTACTTC few - TRBJ2-7 TRBV9
CSVGSLASNTGELFF TGCAGCGTTGGCTCGCTAGCGTCGAACACCGGGGAGCTGTTTTTT - - TRBJ2-2 TRBV29-1
CASSFRDRLYNEQFF TGTGCCAGCAGCTTCCGAGACAGACTCTACAATGAGCAGTTCTTC - - TRBJ2-1 TRBV7-8
CASSFELSGNTIYF TGTGCCAGCAGCTTTGAACTCTCTGGAAACACCATATATTTT - - TRBJ1-3 TRBV11-2
CASSDSGRSGDGYTF TGTGCCAGTAGCGACTCGGGACGGTCGGGGGATGGCTACACCTTC once - TRBJ1-2 TRBV19
CASEESNTEAFF TGTGCCAGCGAGGAGTCGAACACTGAAGCTTTCTTT - - TRBJ1-1 TRBV12-3/TRBV12-4
CASSGGQANEKLFF TGTGCCAGCAGCGGGGGACAGGCTAATGAAAAACTGTTTTTT - TRBD1 TRBJ1-4 TRBV5-6
CASSGSGGLGNEQFF TGTGCCAGCAGTGGTAGCGGGGGGCTCGGGAATGAGCAGTTCTTC once TRBD2 TRBJ2-1 TRBV2
CASSGSGGGNTEAFF TGTGCCAGCAGCGGGTCGGGAGGCGGGAACACTGAAGCTTTCTTT - - TRBJ1-1 TRBV7-9
CASGDRGVGGYTF TGTGCCAGCGGGGACAGGGGCGTCGGTGGCTACACCTTC - TRBD1 TRBJ1-2 TRBV28
CASSKGERARIPREAQYF TGTGCCAGCAGCAAAGGGGAGCGGGCGCGAATTCCTAGAGAGGCCCAGTACTTC - - TRBJ2-5 TRBV21-1
CASSRGGAAVGNTIYF TGTGCCAGCAGCCGCGGAGGGGCAGCGGTTGGAAACACCATATATTTT - - TRBJ1-3 TRBV7-6
CASSASNTGELFF TGTGCCAGCAGTGCCTCGAACACCGGGGAGCTGTTTTTT few - TRBJ2-2 TRBV6-4
CASRDRGHGYTF TGTGCCAGCAGGGACAGGGGGCATGGCTACACCTTC - TRBD1 TRBJ1-2 TRBV6-5
CASSQDRGYTASQYF TGTGCCAGCAGCCAAGATCGCGGCTACACCGCCTCGCAGTATTTT - - TRBJ2-3 TRBV3-1/TRBV3-2
CASSGLAGANEQFF TGTGCCAGCTCGGGGCTAGCGGGGGCCAATGAGCAGTTCTTC - TRBD2 TRBJ2-1 TRBV27
CASSLGQGGAEAFF TGCGCCAGCAGCTTGGGGCAGGGAGGCGCTGAAGCTTTCTTT - - TRBJ1-1 TRBV5-1
CASSLLISYNSPLHF TGTGCCAGCAGCTTACTAATCTCCTATAATTCACCCCTCCACTTT - - TRBJ1-6 TRBV11-2
CASSYSSTLNTEAFF TGTGCCAGCAGTTACTCGAGTACGTTGAACACTGAAGCTTTCTTT - - TRBJ1-1 TRBV6-5
CASSLDPTGELFF TGTGCCAGCAGCTTAGACCCAACCGGGGAGCTGTTTTTT - - TRBJ2-2 TRBV11-2
CASKVTGGGLGEKLFF TGTGCCAGCAAAGTGACAGGGGGAGGTTTAGGTGAAAAACTGTTTTTT - TRBD1 TRBJ1-4 TRBV7-2
CASSEGSHSTGEQFF TGCGCCAGCAGCGAGGGCAGCCACTCGACAGGTGAGCAGTTCTTC few - TRBJ2-1 TRBV5-1
CASSLEGGPPGGANVLTF TGTGCCAGCAGCTTAGAAGGGGGCCCCCCGGGGGGGGCCAACGTCCTGACTTTC - TRBD1 TRBJ2-6 TRBV11-2